The 20 T cell receptor beta chains given below trace back to one sample, sequenced in a study of tumor-infiltrating lymphocytes in localized non-small cell lung cancer. The assay was immunoSEQ multiplex PCR, and TCRdb's table has in-frame clones only and misses some. This sample carries approximately 15,000 clones, approximately 80% of them seen once, and the ten largest clones take about a tenth. Material for sequencing was uninvolved lung tissue not adjacent to the tumor. Receptor source: a human donor with non-small cell lung cancer.

This clone was counted a single time. J is TRBJ2-2 and V is TRBV6-6; TRBD1 agrees at 10 bases. The germline CDR1 and CDR2 sequences are MNHNY and SVGAGI (reference sequence). The CDR3 extends over 16 amino acids. V gave up 6 bases and J gave up 3 bases; unmatched junction bases: 7. The CDR3 sequence: CASSLRTGGYTGELFF. In DNA form, the CDR3 reads TGTGCCAGCAGCCTTCGGACAGGGGGGTACACCGGGGAGCTGTTTTTT.

The chain is built from TRBV19 and TRBJ2-5, with D possibly being TRBD1 (6 bases). Deletions cut 4 bases from V and 1 base from J, with 10 bases between. CDR3 length equals 14 residues. Germline V gene sequence: CDR1 LNHDA, CDR2 SQIVND (reference sequence). The CDR3 loop reads CASSTGQTQETQYF. The DNA of the CDR3 is TGTGCCAGTAGTACTGGACAGACCCAAGAGACCCAGTACTTC.

The CDR3 loop is CASTRDRQTYGYTF. The CDR3 region has the DNA TGTGCCAGCACCCGGGACAGACAAACTTATGGCTACACCTTC. The chain uses TRBV6-1 and TRBJ1-2; TRBD1 matches at 7 bases. Trimming cost V 7 bases and J 5 bases; bases outside gene matches: 10. CDR3 length: 14 amino acids. CDR1 MNHNS and CDR2 SASEGT come from the germline V gene.

The genes are TRBV6-1 and TRBJ1-1, with D maybe TRBD1 (5 bases). CDR1 is MNHNS and CDR2 is SASEGT in the germline V gene. V was pared by 4 bases and J by 11 bases, with 20 bases between. This CDR3 region has 14 residues. The CDR3 coding sequence is TGTGCCAGCAGTGGTACTCGTCAGGGACTCTGGGCTTTCTTT. Its protein product is CASSGTRQGLWAFF.

This clone was observed once. The gene calls are TRBV27 and TRBJ1-2; 8 bases agree with TRBD1. The CDR3 is 16 residues long. Trimming took 2 bases from V and 4 from J; bases not matched to a gene: 9. Germline loops: CDR1 MNHEY, CDR2 SMNVEV (reference sequence). Written as DNA, the CDR3 is TGTGCCAGCAGTTTAGTAGGGCAGGGGGCGAGCTATGGCTACACCTTC. It is translated as CASSLVGQGASYGYTF.

The V call is TRBV30, the J call TRBJ1-1, with 8 positions matching TRBD1. The CDR3 is 14 amino acids. The germline V gene has CDR1 GTSNPN and CDR2 SVGIG (reference sequence). V was clipped by 4 bases and J by 4 bases; unmatched bases: 8. CDR3 DNA sequence: TGTGCCTGGAATCTTCAGGGGGCTGTCACTGAAGCTTTCTTT. Translating gives CAWNLQGAVTEAFF.

This clone occurred once. This rearrangement joins TRBV7-6 to TRBJ2-2, with 12 bases identical to TRBD2. Trimming cost V 2 bases and J 7 bases; bases outside gene matches: 8. CDR1 is SGHVS and CDR2 is FNYEAQ in the germline V gene. The CDR3 is 17 residues long. The CDR3: CASSLILLAGGGGELFF. The DNA for the CDR3 is TGTGCCAGCAGCTTAATTCTACTAGCGGGAGGAGGCGGGGAGCTGTTTTTT.

The rearrangement uses TRBV2 and TRBJ1-1; weak D call: TRBD1 (5 bases). The ends were cut back, 8 bases at V and 2 bases at J, with 12 bases in the middle. The CDR3 extends over 13 amino acids. The germline CDR1 and CDR2 sequences are SNHLY and FYNNEI. The CDR3 loop is CASSDRENTEAFF. The CDR3 bases are TGTGCCAGCTCTGACAGAGAAAACACTGAAGCTTTCTTT. Full variable domain (outside the CDR3, taken from reference TRBV2 and TRBJ1-1): EPEVTQTPSHQVTQMGQEVILRCVPISNHLYFYWYRQILGQKVEFLVSFYNNEISEKSEIFDDQFSVERPDGSNFTLKIRSTKLEDSAMYFCASSDRENTEAFFGQGTRLTVV.

The J gene is TRBJ1-1, the V gene TRBV7-2; a possible D gene is TRBD1 (5 bases). The germline gives CDR1 SGHTA, CDR2 FQGNSA. V was clipped by 1 base and J by 3 bases, with 9 bases between them. The CDR3 contains 14 residues. DNA of the CDR3: TGTGCCAGCAGCTTAGTGCAGGGATACACTGAAGCTTTCTTT. Amino acid sequence: CASSLVQGYTEAFF.

The V call is TRBV5-1, the J call TRBJ2-2; D tentatively fits TRBD1 or TRBD2 (5 bases each). CDR3 size: 15 residues. The V end was cut by 6 bases, the J end by 4 bases, with 16 bases between. Germline V gene data show CDR1 as SGHRS and CDR2 as YFSETQ. In DNA form, the CDR3 reads TGCGCCAGCACCAATCGGGACCTCTCCACCGGGGAGCTGTTTTTT. This codes for CASTNRDLSTGELFF.

Regarding this clone: Other DNA sequences in this sample translate to the same CDR3. The J gene is TRBJ1-1, the V gene TRBV7-3; no clear D. CDR3 length equals 13 residues. The germline V and J ends were trimmed by 4 bases and 1 base, with 7 bases remaining between them. Germline V CDR1 and CDR2: SGHTA, FQGTGA. CDR3 nucleotide sequence: TGTGCCAGCAGCTCTTACAAGAACACTGAAGCTTTCTTT. Residues: CASSSYKNTEAFF.

The chain couples TRBV5-1 to TRBJ2-7; TRBD1 aligns across 10 bases. With 1 base clipped from V and 5 bases from J, the junction kept 6 bases outside the gene matches. The length of the CDR3 is 15 residues. The germline CDR1 and CDR2 sequences are SGHRS and YFSETQ. The CDR3 DNA reads as TGCGCCAGCAGCTTGAGGGGACAGGGGATGAACGAGCAGTACTTC. This encodes CASSLRGQGMNEQYF.

The rearrangement joins TRBV14 to TRBJ1-2; D perhaps matches TRBD1 (5 bases). This CDR3 has 15 residues. V lost 4 bases to trimming and J lost 5 bases, with 17 bases between them. Per germline, CDR1 SGHDN and CDR2 FVKESK. In nucleotides, the CDR3 is TGTGCCAGCAGCCCCATCCGGGACTGGCTTTATGGCTACACCTTC. Its translation is CASSPIRDWLYGYTF.

The chain employs TRBV2 and TRBJ1-5; no definite D call. Germline V gives CDR1 SNHLY, CDR2 FYNNEI. The CDR3 sequence is 14 residues long. Trimming took 7 bases from V and 1 from J, leaving 11 bases between them. DNA of the CDR3: TGTGCCAGCACAAGGGTAAGCAGCAATCAGCCCCAGCATTTT. This codes for CASTRVSSNQPQHF.

The V call is TRBV5-6, the J call TRBJ1-2; 8 bases map to TRBD1. The CDR3 spans 14 residues. With 4 bases clipped from V and 6 bases from J, the junction kept 8 bases outside the gene matches. The germline V gene has CDR1 SGHDT and CDR2 YYEEEE. For the CDR3, the DNA is TGTGCCAGCAGCGGACCGACAGGGGTGCATGGCTACACCTTC. This encodes CASSGPTGVHGYTF.

The chain couples TRBV25-1 to TRBJ2-7; maybe TRBD2 (6 bases). The germline CDR1 and CDR2 sequences are MGHDK and SYGVNS. CDR3 length equals 15 residues. V lost 1 base and J 5 bases, leaving 15 bases between the germline ends. The CDR3 is CASSEFRGTGDEQYF. DNA for the CDR3: TGTGCCAGCAGTGAATTTCGCGGGACGGGCGACGAGCAGTACTTC.

This clone was observed a handful of times. This chain links TRBV6-1 with TRBJ1-1, with a weak D call TRBD1 (6 bases). V gave up 6 bases and J gave up 4 bases, with 12 bases separating them. There are 13 residues in the CDR3. Germline V gives CDR1 MNHNS, CDR2 SASEGT. CDR3: CASRYGRGTEAFF. DNA of the CDR3: TGTGCCAGCAGGTATGGCAGGGGCACTGAAGCTTTCTTT.

V gene TRBV5-1 combines with J gene TRBJ2-3; D gene ambiguous. The V end was cut by 4 bases, the J end by 3 bases, with 21 bases between. There are 17 residues in the CDR3. Germline lookup yields CDR1 SGHRS and CDR2 YFSETQ. The CDR3 DNA reads as TGCGCCAGCAGCATCGGACGGTCCCTGCTGTTTACAGATACGCAGTATTTT. It encodes CASSIGRSLLFTDTQYF.

The chain has TRBV5-1 and TRBJ1-1, with D perhaps TRBD1 (5 bases). CDR1 is SGHRS, CDR2 YFSETQ, per germline. V lost 4 bases, J lost 5 bases, and 18 bases lay in between. This CDR3 contains 15 residues. Here the CDR3 reads CASSPTTDLGTEAFF. CDR3 sequence (DNA): TGCGCCAGCAGCCCAACGACAGACCTGGGGACTGAAGCTTTCTTT.

V usage is TRBV6-5 and J usage is TRBJ1-2; no firm D call. Germline-derived CDR1 and CDR2 are MNHEY and SVGAGI. V shed 4 bases and J shed 9 bases, with 15 bases lying between them. The CDR3 length is 13 residues. The CDR3 region is CASSFLSGESYTF. CDR3 nucleotide sequence: TGTGCCAGCAGTTTCTTAAGTGGGGAAAGCTACACCTTC.